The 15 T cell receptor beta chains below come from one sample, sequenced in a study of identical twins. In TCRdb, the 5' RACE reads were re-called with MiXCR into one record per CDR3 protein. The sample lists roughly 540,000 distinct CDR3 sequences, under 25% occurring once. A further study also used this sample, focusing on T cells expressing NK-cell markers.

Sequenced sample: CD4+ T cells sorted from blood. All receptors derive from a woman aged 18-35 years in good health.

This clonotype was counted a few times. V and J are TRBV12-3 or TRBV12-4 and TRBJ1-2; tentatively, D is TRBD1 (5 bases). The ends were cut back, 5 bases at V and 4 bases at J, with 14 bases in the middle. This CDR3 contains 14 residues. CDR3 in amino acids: CASSTTRQIYGYTF. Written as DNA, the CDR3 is TGTGCCAGCAGTACTACTAGACAGATCTATGGCTACACCTTC.

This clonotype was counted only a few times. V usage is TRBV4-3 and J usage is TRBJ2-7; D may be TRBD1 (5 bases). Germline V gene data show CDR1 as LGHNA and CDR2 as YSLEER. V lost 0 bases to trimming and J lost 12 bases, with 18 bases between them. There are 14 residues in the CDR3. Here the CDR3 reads CASSQEKGFGSPYF. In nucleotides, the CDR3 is TGCGCCAGCAGCCAAGAAAAGGGGTTCGGGTCCCCGTACTTC.

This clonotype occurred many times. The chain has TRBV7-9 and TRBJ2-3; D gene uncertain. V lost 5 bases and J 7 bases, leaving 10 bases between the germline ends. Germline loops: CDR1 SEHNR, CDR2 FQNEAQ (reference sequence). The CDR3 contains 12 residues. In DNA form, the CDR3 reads TGTGCCAGCAGCCCCTCCGGAAATACGCAGTATTTT. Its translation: CASSPSGNTQYF. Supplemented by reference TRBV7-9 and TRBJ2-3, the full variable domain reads DTGVSQNPRHKITKRGQNVTFRCDPISEHNRLYWYRQTLGQGPEFLTYFQNEAQLEKSRLLSDRFSAERPKGSFSTLEIQRTEQGDSAMYLCASSPSGNTQYFGPGTRLTVL.

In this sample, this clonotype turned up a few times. The CDR3 region has the DNA TGCGCCAGCAGCTTGGCCGAACAGAACACCGGGGAGCTGTTTTTT. Protein: CASSLAEQNTGELFF. V is TRBV5-1 and J is TRBJ2-2, with no clear D. The germline V gene has CDR1 SGHRS and CDR2 YFSETQ. The V gene lost 0 bases and the J gene lost 1 base, with 7 bases spanning the gap. The CDR3 loop spans 15 amino acids. Full variable domain (remainder filled in from reference TRBV5-1 and TRBJ2-2): KAGVTQTPRYLIKTRGQQVTLSCSPISGHRSVSWYQQTPGQGLQFLFEYFSETQRNKGNFPGRFSGRQFSNSRSEMNVSTLELGDSALYLCASSLAEQNTGELFFGEGSRLTVL.

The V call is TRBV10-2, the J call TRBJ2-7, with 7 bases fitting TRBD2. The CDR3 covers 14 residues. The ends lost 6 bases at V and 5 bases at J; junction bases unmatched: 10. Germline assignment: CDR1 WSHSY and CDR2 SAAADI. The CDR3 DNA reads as TGCGCCAGCAGGGCACCAGCGGGATATAACGAGCAGTACTTC. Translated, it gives CASRAPAGYNEQYF.

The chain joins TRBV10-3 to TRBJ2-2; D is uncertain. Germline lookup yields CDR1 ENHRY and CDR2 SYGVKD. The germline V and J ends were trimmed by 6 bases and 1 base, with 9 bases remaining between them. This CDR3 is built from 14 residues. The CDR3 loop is CAIRETENTGELFF. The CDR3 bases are TGTGCCATCAGGGAGACTGAGAACACCGGGGAGCTGTTTTTT.

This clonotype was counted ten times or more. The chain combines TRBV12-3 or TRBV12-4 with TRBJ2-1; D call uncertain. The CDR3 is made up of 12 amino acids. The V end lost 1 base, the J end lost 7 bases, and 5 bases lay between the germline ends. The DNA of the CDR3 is TGTGCCAGCAGTTTAGGGGCAAATGAGCAGTTCTTC. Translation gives CASSLGANEQFF.

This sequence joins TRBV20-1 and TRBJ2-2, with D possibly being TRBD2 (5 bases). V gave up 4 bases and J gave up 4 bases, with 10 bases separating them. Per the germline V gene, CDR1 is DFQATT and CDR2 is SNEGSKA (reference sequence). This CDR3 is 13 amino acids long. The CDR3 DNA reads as TGCAGTGCTATACTAGGAGGCACCGGGGAGCTGTTTTTT. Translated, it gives CSAILGGTGELFF.

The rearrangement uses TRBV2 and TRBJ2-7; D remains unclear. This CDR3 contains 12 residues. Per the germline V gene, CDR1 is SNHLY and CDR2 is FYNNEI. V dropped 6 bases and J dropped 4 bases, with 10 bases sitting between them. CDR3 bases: TGTGCCAGCAGGGTACTTATATACGAGCAGTACTTC. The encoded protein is CASRVLIYEQYF. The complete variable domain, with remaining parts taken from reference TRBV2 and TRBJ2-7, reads EPEVTQTPSHQVTQMGQEVILRCVPISNHLYFYWYRQILGQKVEFLVSFYNNEISEKSEIFDDQFSVERPDGSNFTLKIRSTKLEDSAMYFCASRVLIYEQYFGPGTRLTVT.

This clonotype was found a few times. CDR3 region: CASNSGEETQYF. The CDR3 region has the DNA TGTGCCAGCAATTCAGGGGAAGAGACCCAGTACTTC. The V gene is TRBV6-6, the J gene TRBJ2-5; tentative D call: TRBD1 (6 bases). Germline V CDR1 and CDR2: MNHNY, SVGAGI (reference sequence). CDR3 size: 12 residues. V was pared by 7 bases and J by 3 bases, with 9 bases between.

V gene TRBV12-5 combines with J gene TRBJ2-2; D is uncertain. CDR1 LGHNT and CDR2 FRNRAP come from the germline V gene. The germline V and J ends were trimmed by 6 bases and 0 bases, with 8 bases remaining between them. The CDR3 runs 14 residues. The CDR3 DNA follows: TGTGCTAGTGGCCAAATTACGAACACCGGGGAGCTGTTTTTT. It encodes CASGQITNTGELFF.

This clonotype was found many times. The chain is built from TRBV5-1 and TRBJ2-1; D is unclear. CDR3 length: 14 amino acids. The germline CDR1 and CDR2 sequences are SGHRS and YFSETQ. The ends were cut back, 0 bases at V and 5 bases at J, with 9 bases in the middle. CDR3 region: CASSLGQSHNEQFF. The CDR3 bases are TGCGCCAGCAGCTTGGGGCAGAGTCACAATGAGCAGTTCTTC. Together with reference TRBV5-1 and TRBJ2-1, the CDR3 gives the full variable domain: KAGVTQTPRYLIKTRGQQVTLSCSPISGHRSVSWYQQTPGQGLQFLFEYFSETQRNKGNFPGRFSGRQFSNSRSEMNVSTLELGDSALYLCASSLGQSHNEQFFGPGTRLTVL.

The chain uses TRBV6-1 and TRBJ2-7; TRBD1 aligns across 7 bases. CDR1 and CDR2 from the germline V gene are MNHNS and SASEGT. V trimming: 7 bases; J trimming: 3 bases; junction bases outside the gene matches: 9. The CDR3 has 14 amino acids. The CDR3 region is CASNRFTGVYEQYF. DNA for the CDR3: TGTGCCAGCAATAGATTCACAGGGGTCTACGAGCAGTACTTC.

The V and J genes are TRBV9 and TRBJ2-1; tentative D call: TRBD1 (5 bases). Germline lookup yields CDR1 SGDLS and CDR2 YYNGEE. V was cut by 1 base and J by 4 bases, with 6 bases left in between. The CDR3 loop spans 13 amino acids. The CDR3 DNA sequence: TGTGCCAGCAGCGTATCAGGGTACAATGAGCAGTTCTTC. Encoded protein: CASSVSGYNEQFF.

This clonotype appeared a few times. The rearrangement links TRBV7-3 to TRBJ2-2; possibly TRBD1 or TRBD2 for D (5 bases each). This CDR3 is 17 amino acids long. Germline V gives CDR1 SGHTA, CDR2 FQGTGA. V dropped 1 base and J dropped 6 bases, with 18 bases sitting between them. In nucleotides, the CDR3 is TGTGCCAGCAGCTTAAGCAGGGACGGACCTCTGGCCGGGGAGCTGTTTTTT. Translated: CASSLSRDGPLAGELFF.